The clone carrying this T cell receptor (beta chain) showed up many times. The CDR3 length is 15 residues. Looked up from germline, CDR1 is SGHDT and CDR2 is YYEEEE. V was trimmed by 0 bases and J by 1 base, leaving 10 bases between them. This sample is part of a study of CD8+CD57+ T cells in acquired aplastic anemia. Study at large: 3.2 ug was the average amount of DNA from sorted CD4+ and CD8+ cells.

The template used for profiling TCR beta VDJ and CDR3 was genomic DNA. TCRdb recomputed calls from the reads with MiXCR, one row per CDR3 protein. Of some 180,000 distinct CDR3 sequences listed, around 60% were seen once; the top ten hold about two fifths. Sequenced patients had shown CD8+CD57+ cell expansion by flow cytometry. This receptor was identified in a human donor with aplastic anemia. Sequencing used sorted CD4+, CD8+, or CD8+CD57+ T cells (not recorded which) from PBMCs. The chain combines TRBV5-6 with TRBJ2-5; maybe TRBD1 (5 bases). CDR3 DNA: TGTGCCAGCAGCTTGGCCCCGGACATCCAAGAGACCCAGTACTTC. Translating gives CASSLAPDIQETQYF.